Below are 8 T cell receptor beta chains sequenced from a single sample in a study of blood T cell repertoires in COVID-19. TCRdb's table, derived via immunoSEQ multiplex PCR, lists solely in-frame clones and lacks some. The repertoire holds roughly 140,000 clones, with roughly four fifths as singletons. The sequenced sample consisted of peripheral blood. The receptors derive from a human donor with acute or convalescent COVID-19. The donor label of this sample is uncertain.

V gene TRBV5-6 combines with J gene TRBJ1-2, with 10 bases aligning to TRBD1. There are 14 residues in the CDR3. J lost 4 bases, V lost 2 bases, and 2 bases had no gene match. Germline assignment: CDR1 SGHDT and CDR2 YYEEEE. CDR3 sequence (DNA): TGTGCCAGCAGCTTAAGGGACAGGGGCTATGGCTACACCTTC. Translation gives CASSLRDRGYGYTF. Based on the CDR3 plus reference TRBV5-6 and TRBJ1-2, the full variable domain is DAGVTQSPTHLIKTRGQQVTLRCSPKSGHDTVSWYQQALGQGPQFIFQYYEEEERQRGNFPDRFSGHQFPNYSSELNVNALLLGDSALYLCASSLRDRGYGYTFGSGTRLTVV.

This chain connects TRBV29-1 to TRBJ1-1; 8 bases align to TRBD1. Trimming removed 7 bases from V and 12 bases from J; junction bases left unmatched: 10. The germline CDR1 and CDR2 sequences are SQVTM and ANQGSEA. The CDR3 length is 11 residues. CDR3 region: CSGGGQGATFF. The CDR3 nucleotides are TGCAGCGGGGGTGGACAGGGTGCGACTTTCTTT.

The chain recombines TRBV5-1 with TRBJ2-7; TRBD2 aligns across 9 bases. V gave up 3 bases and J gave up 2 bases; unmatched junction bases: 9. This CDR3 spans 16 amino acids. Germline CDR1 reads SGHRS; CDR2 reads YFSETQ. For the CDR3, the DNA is TGCGCCAGCAGCTATGGCTTCCTAGCGGGGACCTACGAGCAGTACTTC. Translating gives CASSYGFLAGTYEQYF.

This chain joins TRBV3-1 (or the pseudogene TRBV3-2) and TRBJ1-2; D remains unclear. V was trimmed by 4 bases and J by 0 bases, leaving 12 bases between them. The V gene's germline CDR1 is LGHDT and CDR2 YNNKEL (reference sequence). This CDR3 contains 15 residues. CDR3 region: CASSPRGGANYGYTF. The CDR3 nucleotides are TGTGCCAGCAGCCCCCGGGGAGGAGCTAACTATGGCTACACCTTC.

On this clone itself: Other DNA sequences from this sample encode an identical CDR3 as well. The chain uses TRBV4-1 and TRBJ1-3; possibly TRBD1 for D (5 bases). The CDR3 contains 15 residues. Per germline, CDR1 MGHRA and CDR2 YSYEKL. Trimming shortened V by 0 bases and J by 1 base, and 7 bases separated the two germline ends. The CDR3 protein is CASSQDPGSGNTIYF. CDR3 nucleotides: TGCGCCAGCAGCCAAGATCCAGGGTCTGGAAACACCATATATTTT.

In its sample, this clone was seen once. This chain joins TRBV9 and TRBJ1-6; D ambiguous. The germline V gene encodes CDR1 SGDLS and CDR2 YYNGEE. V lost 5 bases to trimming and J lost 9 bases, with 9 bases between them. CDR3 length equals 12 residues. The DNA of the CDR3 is TGTGCCAGCAGGGCAGAGGGTTCACCCCTCCACTTT. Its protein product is CASRAEGSPLHF.

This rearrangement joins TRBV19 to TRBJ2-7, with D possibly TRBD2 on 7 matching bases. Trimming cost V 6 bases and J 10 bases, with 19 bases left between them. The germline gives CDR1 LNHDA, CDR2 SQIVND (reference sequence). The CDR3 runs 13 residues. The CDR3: CASSISNGGPQYV. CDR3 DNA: TGTGCCAGTAGCATTTCCAACGGGGGGCCCCAGTACGTC.

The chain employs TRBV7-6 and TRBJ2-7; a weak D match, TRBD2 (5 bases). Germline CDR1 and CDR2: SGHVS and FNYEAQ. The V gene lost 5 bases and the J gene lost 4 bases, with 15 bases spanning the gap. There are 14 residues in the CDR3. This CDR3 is CASSPSLGVYEQYV. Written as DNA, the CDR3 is TGTGCCAGCAGCCCATCTTTGGGAGTTTACGAGCAGTACGTC.